Below are 23 T cell receptor beta chains sequenced from a single sample in a study of memory CD4+ T cells and cytomegalovirus serostatus. Sequenced by immunoSEQ multiplex PCR; TCRdb stores in-frame clones only, minus some. The data hold more than 35,000 clones, with about 73% observed a single time. The sort gate was single viable CD3+CD4+CD8-CD45RO+ cells for memory CD4+ T cells. The sample comprised memory CD4+ T cells from blood. The source of these receptors is an adult in good health and CMV-seronegative.

This clone occurred a few times. The rearrangement links TRBV9 to TRBJ1-1, with 8 bases lining up with TRBD1. Germline V gene sequence: CDR1 SGDLS, CDR2 YYNGEE. The CDR3 loop spans 14 amino acids. Trimming took 1 base from V and 11 from J; bases not matched to a gene: 10. The CDR3 region is CASSVLMTGEGAFF. CDR3 coding DNA: TGTGCCAGCAGCGTACTCATGACAGGGGAAGGGGCTTTCTTT.

The genes are TRBV7-9 and TRBJ1-4; 10 bases agree with TRBD1. The junction had 5 bases not matched to a gene; V was cut back by 5 bases and J by 5 bases. CDR1 is SEHNR and CDR2 is FQNEAQ in the germline V gene (reference sequence). The CDR3 is 15 amino acids. The CDR3 region is CASSVRQGANEKLFF. DNA for the CDR3: TGTGCCAGCAGCGTCCGACAGGGGGCGAATGAAAAACTGTTTTTT.

The genes are TRBV5-6 and TRBJ1-1; D is ambiguous. CDR1 SGHDT and CDR2 YYEEEE come from the germline V gene. Trimming left V 0 bases short and J 7 bases short, with 10 bases between. The CDR3 spans 13 residues. The DNA of the CDR3 is TGTGCCAGCAGCTTGGATCGAACAGTTGAAGCTTTCTTT. Protein: CASSLDRTVEAFF.

V usage is TRBV19 and J usage is TRBJ1-1; 10 positions match TRBD1. CDR3 size: 14 residues. The J segment lost 4 bases and the V segment lost 9 bases, leaving 8 bases of the junction unmatched. Germline V gene data show CDR1 as LNHDA and CDR2 as SQIVND (reference sequence). CDR3 bases: TGTGCCAGCCTCGGATGGACAGGGGGCACTGAAGCTTTCTTT. Translation gives CASLGWTGGTEAFF.

The chain couples TRBV6-1 to TRBJ2-3, with 12 bases fitting TRBD1. Unmatched junction bases numbered 6, after V lost 6 bases and J lost 5 bases. This CDR3 has 15 residues. Germline V CDR1 and CDR2: MNHNS, SASEGT. The CDR3 here is CASRRDRGQEDTQYF. The CDR3, as DNA: TGTGCCAGCAGGCGGGACAGGGGGCAGGAAGATACGCAGTATTTT.

The chain joins TRBV4-2 to TRBJ2-5; 12 positions agree with TRBD2. CDR1 is LGHNA, CDR2 YNFKEQ, per germline. J lost 4 bases, V lost 3 bases, and 0 bases had no gene match. This CDR3 has 14 residues. The CDR3 is CASSQTSGGETQYF. CDR3 sequence (DNA): TGTGCCAGCAGCCAGACTAGCGGGGGAGAGACCCAGTACTTC.

This sequence joins TRBV7-2 and TRBJ2-2; possible D gene TRBD2, 7 bases. This CDR3 has 16 amino acids. V lost 5 bases, J lost 4 bases, and 17 bases lay in between. CDR1 is SGHTA, CDR2 FQGNSA, per germline. In DNA, the CDR3 is TGTGCCAGCAGCCCCGGGGGGCGGGGGATCACCGGGGAGCTGTTTTTT. This translates into CASSPGGRGITGELFF.

The gene calls are TRBV11-2 and TRBJ1-1; D ambiguous. V was pared by 2 bases and J by 4 bases, with 11 bases between. The length of the CDR3 is 14 residues. Per germline, CDR1 SGHAT and CDR2 FQNNGV. CDR3 amino acids: CASSLFMESTEAFF. In nucleotides, the CDR3 is TGTGCCAGCAGCTTATTCATGGAAAGCACTGAAGCTTTCTTT.

The chain joins TRBV7-9 to TRBJ1-2; TRBD1 matches 9 bases. CDR3 length: 17 residues. The J segment lost 7 bases and the V segment lost 4 bases, leaving 16 bases of the junction unmatched. Germline V gene data show CDR1 as SEHNR and CDR2 as FQNEAQ (reference sequence). The CDR3 is CASSSLSLGTGHSGYTF. The CDR3 DNA reads TGTGCCAGCAGCTCCCTCAGTTTGGGGACAGGGCACTCTGGCTACACCTTC.

The CDR3 DNA is TGTGCCACCAGCAGGGCTCGGGGGCTCCAAGAGACCCAGTACTTC. This gives the protein CATSRARGLQETQYF. V and J are TRBV15 and TRBJ2-5; the D gene could be TRBD1 or TRBD2 (6 bases each). With 3 bases removed from V and 1 base from J, the gap between germline ends came to 12 bases. Germline CDR1 and CDR2: LNHNV and YYDKDF (reference sequence). CDR3 length: 15 residues.

A remark on this clone: Other DNA sequences within the sample encode an identical CDR3. The rearrangement joins TRBV7-2 to TRBJ2-3; D is unresolved. This CDR3 contains 12 residues. Trimming pared 5 bases from V and 1 base from J, leaving 4 bases between. The germline V gene has CDR1 SGHTA and CDR2 FQGNSA. The CDR3 protein is CASSPRTDTQYF. Here the CDR3 DNA reads TGTGCCAGCAGCCCCCGCACAGATACGCAGTATTTT. Using reference TRBV7-2 and TRBJ2-3 for the parts outside the CDR3, the full variable domain is GAGVSQSPSNKVTEKGKDVELRCDPISGHTALYWYRQSLGQGLEFLIYFQGNSAPDKSGLPSDRFSAERTGGSVSTLTIQRTQQEDSAVYLCASSPRTDTQYFGPGTRLTVL.

V gene TRBV5-1 combines with J gene TRBJ2-1, with unresolved D. Germline assignment: CDR1 SGHRS and CDR2 YFSETQ. Trimming removed 0 bases from V and 4 bases from J, with 5 bases in between. This CDR3 is built from 13 residues. The CDR3 region has the DNA TGCGCCAGCAGCTTGGTGGGTTACAATGAGCAGTTCTTC. Protein product: CASSLVGYNEQFF.

The chain links TRBV5-1 to TRBJ2-7; 8 positions match TRBD1. There are 14 residues in the CDR3. V gave up 3 bases and J gave up 4 bases; unmatched junction bases: 6. Germline loops: CDR1 SGHRS, CDR2 YFSETQ. CDR3 nucleotide sequence: TGCGCCAGCAGCTCGACAGGGGATTTGTACGAGCAGTACTTC. Protein: CASSSTGDLYEQYF.

The chain couples TRBV30 to TRBJ1-2; 8 bases are shared with TRBD1. Germline-derived CDR1 and CDR2 are GTSNPN and SVGIG (reference sequence). The CDR3 covers 11 residues. J gave up 8 bases and V 7 bases, and 6 bases lay outside the gene matches. CDR3 sequence: CASQGVWGYTF. CDR3 nucleotides: TGTGCCTCACAGGGGGTTTGGGGCTACACCTTC.

The rearrangement joins TRBV13 to TRBJ2-3, with D unclear. This CDR3 region has 13 residues. V dropped 1 base and J dropped 6 bases, with 8 bases sitting between them. Germline CDR1 is PRHDT and CDR2 is FYEKMQ (reference sequence). The DNA of the CDR3 is TGTGCCAGCAGCTTAGAGGGCTGGGATACGCAGTATTTT. This encodes CASSLEGWDTQYF.

Here the CDR3 reads CASSDGTDYNEQFF. The CDR3 DNA sequence: TGTGCCAGCAGCGACGGGACAGATTACAATGAGCAGTTCTTC. The chain couples TRBV7-6 to TRBJ2-1; 7 bases align to TRBD1. Trimming took 5 bases from V and 4 from J; bases not matched to a gene: 5. This CDR3 region has 14 residues. CDR1 SGHVS and CDR2 FNYEAQ come from the germline V gene.

The V gene is TRBV6-6, the J gene TRBJ1-5; the match to TRBD1 covers 9 bases. The CDR3 spans 14 residues. The ends lost 4 bases at V and 3 bases at J; junction bases unmatched: 1. Germline loops: CDR1 MNHNY, CDR2 SVGAGI (reference sequence). The CDR3: CASSWTGDNQPQHF. The CDR3 DNA is TGTGCCAGCAGTTGGACAGGGGACAATCAGCCCCAGCATTTT.

This chain uses TRBV7-9 with TRBJ2-3; 7 bases line up with TRBD2. Germline V gene sequence: CDR1 SEHNR, CDR2 FQNEAQ (reference sequence). The V segment lost 2 bases and the J segment 4 bases; nucleotides outside the gene matches: 3. This CDR3 has 14 residues. DNA of the CDR3: TGTGCCAGCAGCTTATCGGGGGGTTCAGATACGCAGTATTTT. Protein sequence: CASSLSGGSDTQYF.

This clone appeared once. The genes are TRBV30 and TRBJ2-7, with 9 bases matching TRBD1. The V segment lost 0 bases and the J segment 3 bases; nucleotides outside the gene matches: 6. The CDR3 loop spans 15 amino acids. Germline V CDR1 and CDR2: GTSNPN, SVGIG (reference sequence). This CDR3 reads CAWSVKDRGSYEQYF. CDR3 coding DNA: TGTGCCTGGAGTGTAAAGGACAGGGGAAGCTACGAGCAGTACTTC.

The chain links TRBV7-2 to TRBJ2-1; 12 nucleotides align to TRBD2. Losses at the gene ends were 5 bases for V and 4 bases for J; bases not matched to a gene: 9. Per the germline V gene, CDR1 is SGHTA and CDR2 is FQGNSA. The CDR3 has 17 residues. The CDR3 DNA follows: TGTGCCAGCAGCGAACCTAGCGGGGGGGCCGGGTACAATGAGCAGTTCTTC. Its translation: CASSEPSGGAGYNEQFF.

The CDR3 here is CASSYRDPLQETQYF. The CDR3 region has the DNA TGTGCCAGCAGCTACAGGGACCCCCTCCAAGAGACCCAGTACTTC. The J gene is TRBJ2-5, the V gene TRBV5-6, with D tentatively TRBD1 (6 bases). The CDR3 spans 15 residues. CDR1 is SGHDT, CDR2 YYEEEE, per germline. Trimming shortened V by 3 bases and J by 1 base, and 13 bases separated the two germline ends. The whole variable domain, filled in from reference TRBV5-6 and TRBJ2-5, reads DAGVTQSPTHLIKTRGQQVTLRCSPKSGHDTVSWYQQALGQGPQFIFQYYEEEERQRGNFPDRFSGHQFPNYSSELNVNALLLGDSALYLCASSYRDPLQETQYFGPGTRLLVL.

The chain links TRBV5-1 to TRBJ1-1; D possibly corresponds to TRBD1 (6 bases). Germline CDR1 and CDR2: SGHRS and YFSETQ. The CDR3 has 13 amino acids. V lost 3 bases and J lost 8, with 14 bases in between. For the CDR3, the DNA is TGCGCCAGCAGCTCTACAGGACAGAGGGAAGCTTTCTTT. It encodes CASSSTGQREAFF.

This chain uses TRBV11-1 with TRBJ2-5; 7 positions agree with TRBD2. V lost 5 bases and J lost 2; bases outside the gene matches: 8. This CDR3 is built from 15 residues. The germline gives CDR1 SGHAT, CDR2 FQDESV (reference sequence). CDR3 residues: CASSPPERGQETQYF. In DNA, the CDR3 is TGTGCCAGCAGCCCCCCCGAGCGGGGACAAGAGACCCAGTACTTC.